This TCR beta chain was profiled in a study of cytomegalovirus exposure and HLA in healthy donors. Notes on the study in general: Per a prior analysis, the majority of TCR beta V segments were productive roughly 87% or roughly 30% of the time. The classifier, whose performance was assessed in both the original and validation cohorts, reportedly diagnosed cytomegalovirus status with high specificity and sensitivity. Presence/absence analyses took donor sequencing depth as roughly uniform.

This CDR3 spans 16 amino acids. Germline loops: CDR1 SGHKS, CDR2 YYEKEE (reference sequence). V dropped 4 bases and J dropped 6; count of bases not matched to a gene: 11. Healthy bone marrow donors made up the cohort. For this clone: Its target is not known.

The PCR was carried out with 60 Vbeta primers and 13 Jbeta primers. This table comes from immunoSEQ multiplex PCR, and its TCRdb copy is limited to in-frame clones, with some not included. Of about 170,000 clones detected, just over 70% appear once; the ten largest clones hold about 2.5%. The clonotype comes from a human donor in good health. The chain combines TRBV5-5 with TRBJ2-3; the match to TRBD1 covers 10 bases. Material: PBMCs. For the CDR3, the DNA is TGTGCCAGCAGCGATGGCGGACAGGGGGTATGGGATACGCAGTATTTT. Translating gives CASSDGGQGVWDTQYF.